Each of the 24 T cell receptor beta chains below was sequenced from the same sample in a study of T cell responses to AZD1222 COVID-19 vaccine. Repertoires were generated with immunoSEQ multiplex PCR, while TCRdb's copy carries only in-frame clones and drops some. The table shows approximately 100,000 clones, with over 75% occurring only once. Sequencing was performed on peripheral blood, taken 28 days after the second AZD1222 dose. The receptors stem from an adult who received the AZD1222 COVID-19 vaccine.

This sequence joins TRBV12-3 or TRBV12-4 and TRBJ1-6, with D uncertain. V was pared by 5 bases and J by 8 bases, with 10 bases between. The CDR3 has 13 amino acids. CDR3 protein: CASSPQLDSPLHF. The CDR3 region has the DNA TGTGCCAGCAGTCCCCAACTGGATTCACCCCTCCACTTT.

The chain employs TRBV6-5 and TRBJ1-5; weak D call: TRBD1 (5 bases). Deletions cut 7 bases from V and 6 bases from J, with 13 bases between. The CDR3 totals 13 residues. Germline lookup yields CDR1 MNHEY and CDR2 SVGAGI. This chain's CDR3 is CASTPLGVQPQHF. The CDR3, as DNA: TGTGCCAGCACCCCCTTGGGGGTTCAGCCCCAGCATTTT.

V gene TRBV29-1 combines with J gene TRBJ1-2; TRBD1 matches 9 bases. V was clipped by 1 base and J by 4 bases; unmatched bases: 4. This CDR3 is built from 14 residues. CDR1 is SQVTM, CDR2 ANQGSEA, per germline. CDR3 in DNA: TGCAGCGTTGAAGGCACAGGGGGCGGCTATGGCTACACCTTC. This translates into CSVEGTGGGYGYTF. Full variable domain (missing parts from reference TRBV29-1 and TRBJ1-2): SAVISQKPSRDICQRGTSLTIQCQVDSQVTMMFWYRQQPGQSLTLIATANQGSEATYESGFVIDKFPISRPNLTFSTLTVSNMSPEDSSIYLCSVEGTGGGYGYTFGSGTRLTVV.

The rearrangement links TRBV19 to TRBJ1-4, with a tentative D call TRBD1 (5 bases). The germline gives CDR1 LNHDA, CDR2 SQIVND (reference sequence). Between the trimmed V and J ends, which lost 7 bases and 8 bases, there was a span of 23 bases. This CDR3 comprises 16 residues. The CDR3 nucleotides read TGTGCCAGTAATTTCGCGACAGACAAGCCCTTCGAAAAACTGTTTTTT. This translates into CASNFATDKPFEKLFF. Supplemented by reference TRBV19 and TRBJ1-4, the full variable domain reads DGGITQSPKYLFRKEGQNVTLSCEQNLNHDAMYWYRQDPGQGLRLIYYSQIVNDFQKGDIAEGYSVSREKKESFPLTVTSAQKNPTAFYLCASNFATDKPFEKLFFGSGTQLSVL.

The chain links TRBV4-1 to TRBJ1-1; D unresolved. V lost 3 bases and J 4 bases, leaving 15 bases between the germline ends. CDR3 length equals 15 residues. CDR1 MGHRA and CDR2 YSYEKL come from the germline V gene. Here the CDR3 reads CASSHYGLGGTEAFF. Here the CDR3 DNA reads TGCGCCAGCAGCCATTATGGACTGGGAGGCACTGAAGCTTTCTTT.

This chain joins TRBV27 and TRBJ1-6; unclear D gene. Trimming left V 2 bases short and J 9 bases short, with 14 bases between. The CDR3 runs 15 residues. Germline V gene data show CDR1 as MNHEY and CDR2 as SMNVEV (reference sequence). The CDR3 bases are TGTGCCAGCAGTTTAGTTGGGCCTAAATTTTCACCCCTCCACTTT. It specifies CASSLVGPKFSPLHF.

The chain couples TRBV6-5 to TRBJ1-1; a weak D match, TRBD1 (5 bases). The CDR3 runs to 15 residues. CDR1 and CDR2 from the germline V gene are MNHEY and SVGAGI. With 6 bases removed from V and 1 base from J, the gap between germline ends came to 15 bases. The CDR3 loop reads CASSLSGGRNTEAFF. CDR3 sequence (DNA): TGTGCCAGCAGCCTGAGTGGGGGGAGGAACACTGAAGCTTTCTTT.

The chain uses TRBV2 and TRBJ1-1; 10 bases map to TRBD1. Trimming at V came to 8 bases and at J to 4 bases, leaving 10 bases not matched to a gene. This CDR3 is 15 amino acids long. Looked up from germline, CDR1 is SNHLY and CDR2 is FYNNEI. The CDR3 region is CASQGWDRGSTEAFF. CDR3 sequence (DNA): TGTGCCAGCCAGGGATGGGACAGGGGTAGCACTGAAGCTTTCTTT. Looking up the rest from reference TRBV2 and TRBJ1-1 gives the full variable domain: EPEVTQTPSHQVTQMGQEVILRCVPISNHLYFYWYRQILGQKVEFLVSFYNNEISEKSEIFDDQFSVERPDGSNFTLKIRSTKLEDSAMYFCASQGWDRGSTEAFFGQGTRLTVV.

The chain has TRBV16 and TRBJ2-5, with D perhaps TRBD2 (6 bases). The CDR3 totals 16 residues. CDR1 and CDR2 (germline): KGHSY, FQNENV. The V and J ends lost 10 bases and 2 bases respectively, with 23 bases between them. The chain's CDR3 is CATWRAAYIIQETQYF. In DNA, the CDR3 is TGTGCCACCTGGAGGGCAGCTTACATAATTCAAGAGACCCAGTACTTC.

The rearrangement links TRBV18 to TRBJ2-5, with D perhaps TRBD2 (5 bases). This CDR3 contains 14 residues. Germline V gives CDR1 KGHSH, CDR2 LQKENI. Trimming removed 5 bases at V and 2 bases at J, with 12 bases between. CDR3 bases: TGTGCCAGCTCAGGTCTAGCAGCACAAGAGACCCAGTACTTC. It codes for CASSGLAAQETQYF.

V gene TRBV11-2 combines with J gene TRBJ2-1; the match to TRBD2 covers 10 bases. The germline gives CDR1 SGHAT, CDR2 FQNNGV. This CDR3 comprises 18 residues. V was pared by 0 bases and J by 4 bases, with 9 bases of the junction left unmatched. CDR3 sequence (DNA): TGTGCCAGCAGCTTAGAGAACGGGGGGACTAGCGTTTACAATGAGCAGTTCTTC. It is translated as CASSLENGGTSVYNEQFF.

J is TRBJ1-4 and V is TRBV7-9; the D gene is possibly TRBD1 (6 bases). V lost 4 bases and J 2 bases, leaving 14 bases between the germline ends. Germline-derived CDR1 and CDR2 are SEHNR and FQNEAQ (reference sequence). The CDR3 covers 16 residues. CDR3 coding DNA: TGTGCCAGCAGCTCCCTTCAGGGGCTCACTAATGAAAAACTGTTTTTT. This gives the protein CASSSLQGLTNEKLFF.

This sequence joins TRBV4-2 and TRBJ2-7; D not resolved. The V end was cut by 4 bases, the J end by 4 bases, with 23 bases between. CDR3 length equals 17 residues. Germline V gene sequence: CDR1 LGHNA, CDR2 YNFKEQ. The chain's CDR3 is CASSPNPNIDPTYEQYF. CDR3 in DNA: TGTGCCAGCAGCCCCAACCCCAACATCGATCCGACTTACGAGCAGTACTTC.

CDR3 sequence: CAWTSGGEKLFF. CDR3 sequence (DNA): TGTGCCTGGACCTCCGGGGGCGAAAAACTGTTTTTT. The chain has TRBV30 and TRBJ1-4; D is possibly TRBD1 (6 bases). Trimming cost V 4 bases and J 8 bases, with 11 bases left between them. This CDR3 is 12 amino acids long. Germline loops: CDR1 GTSNPN, CDR2 SVGIG (reference sequence).

This rearrangement joins TRBV4-3 to TRBJ1-2, with unresolved D. V lost 2 bases to trimming and J lost 6 bases, with 19 bases between them. The CDR3 extends over 16 amino acids. CDR1 and CDR2 (germline): LGHNA, YSLEER. The CDR3 protein is CASSQRDTGANDGYTF. Here the CDR3 DNA reads TGCGCCAGCAGCCAAAGGGATACGGGTGCCAACGATGGCTACACCTTC.

The chain carries TRBV6-5 and TRBJ2-7; no definite D call. CDR1 and CDR2 (germline): MNHEY, SVGAGI. Trimming removed 6 bases at V and 4 bases at J, with 13 bases between. The CDR3 spans 13 residues. DNA of the CDR3: TGTGCCAGCAGCCTAAGGTTAGGATACGAGCAGTACTTC. Amino acid sequence: CASSLRLGYEQYF.

The V and J genes are TRBV10-1 and TRBJ2-2; TRBD1 agrees at 7 bases. This CDR3 has 13 residues. V lost 11 bases, J lost 8 bases, and 11 bases stayed unmatched. Germline lookup yields CDR1 WNHNN and CDR2 SYGVQD (reference sequence). This CDR3 is CACQGQRSGELFF. The CDR3 nucleotides are TGCGCCTGTCAGGGACAGCGATCGGGGGAGCTGTTTTTT.

This chain connects TRBV6-2 or TRBV6-3 to TRBJ1-4; the D gene is possibly TRBD1 (6 bases). This CDR3 region has 13 residues. V was pared by 2 bases and J by 11 bases, with 12 bases between. CDR1 is MNHEY and CDR2 is SVGEGT in the germline V gene. The DNA of the CDR3 is TGTGCCAGCAGTTACGCAGGGGTCCGGAAACTGTTTTTT. Translation: CASSYAGVRKLFF.

J is TRBJ1-3 and V is TRBV21-1. TRBV21-1 is described as a pseudogene. The CDR3 contains 16 residues. CDR3 region: CASSKYDKGSGNTIYF. The CDR3 DNA follows: TGTGCCAGCAGCAAATATGATAAGGGCTCTGGAAACACCATATATTTT.

This clone was detected a few times. The CDR3 DNA reads TGTGCCTGGAGTGGCGGCAGATATGGGCCCCAGCATTTT. Translating it yields CAWSGGRYGPQHF. This chain links TRBV30 with TRBJ1-5; D is unresolved. This CDR3 has 13 residues. The germline CDR1 and CDR2 sequences are GTSNPN and SVGIG (reference sequence). V shed 1 base and J shed 9 bases, with 13 bases lying between them.

This clone was observed a single time. V gene TRBV9 combines with J gene TRBJ1-5; D call uncertain. Trimming shortened V by 0 bases and J by 0 bases, and 7 bases separated the two germline ends. Germline V gene data show CDR1 as SGDLS and CDR2 as YYNGEE. The CDR3 runs to 15 residues. In DNA form, the CDR3 reads TGTGCCAGCAGCGTAGTAACATCTAGCAATCAGCCCCAGCATTTT. Translated: CASSVVTSSNQPQHF.

The chain carries TRBV18 and TRBJ1-1; 7 nucleotides agree with TRBD1. The CDR3 consists of 17 residues. V trimming: 3 bases; J trimming: 4 bases; junction bases outside the gene matches: 14. Germline CDR1 KGHSH, CDR2 LQKENI. The chain's CDR3 is CASSPAGGVTGGTEAFF. CDR3 in DNA: TGTGCCAGCTCACCGGCAGGGGGAGTAACAGGAGGCACTGAAGCTTTCTTT.

There are a few counts of this clone. The chain links TRBV23-1 to TRBJ1-5, with 11 bases identical to TRBD1. TRBV23-1 is sorted into the ORF group, with uncertain function. V lost 2 bases, J lost 4 bases, and 4 bases stayed unmatched. The CDR3 extends over 16 amino acids. CDR3 amino acids: CASSQRTGGCNQPQHF. CDR3 bases: TGCGCCAGCAGTCAACGGACAGGGGGCTGTAATCAGCCCCAGCATTTT.

The rearrangement joins TRBV19 to TRBJ1-1; possible D gene TRBD1, 5 bases. The CDR3 has 15 residues. V was cut by 4 bases and J by 5 bases, with 17 bases left in between. The germline V gene has CDR1 LNHDA and CDR2 SQIVND (reference sequence). The CDR3, as DNA: TGTGCCAGTAGTAACGGGGGAAGCGTGGAAACTGAAGCTTTCTTT. The encoded protein is CASSNGGSVETEAFF. Together with reference TRBV19 and TRBJ1-1, the CDR3 gives the full variable domain: DGGITQSPKYLFRKEGQNVTLSCEQNLNHDAMYWYRQDPGQGLRLIYYSQIVNDFQKGDIAEGYSVSREKKESFPLTVTSAQKNPTAFYLCASSNGGSVETEAFFGQGTRLTVV.